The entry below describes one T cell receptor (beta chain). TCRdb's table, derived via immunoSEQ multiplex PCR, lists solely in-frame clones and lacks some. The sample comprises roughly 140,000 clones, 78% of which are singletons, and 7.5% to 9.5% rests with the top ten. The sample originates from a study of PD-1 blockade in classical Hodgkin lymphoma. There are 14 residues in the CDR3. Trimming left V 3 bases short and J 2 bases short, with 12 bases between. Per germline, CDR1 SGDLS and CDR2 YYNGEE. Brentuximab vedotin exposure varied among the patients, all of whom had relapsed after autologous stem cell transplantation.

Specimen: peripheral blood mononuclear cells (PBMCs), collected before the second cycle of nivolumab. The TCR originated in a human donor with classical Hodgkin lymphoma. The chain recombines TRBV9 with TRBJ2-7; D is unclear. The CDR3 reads CASSAEGYTYEQYF. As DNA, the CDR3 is TGTGCCAGCAGCGCGGAAGGGTATACCTACGAGCAGTACTTC. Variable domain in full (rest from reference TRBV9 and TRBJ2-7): DSGVTQTPKHLITATGQRVTLRCSPRSGDLSVYWYQQSLDQGLQFLIQYYNGEERAKGNILERFSAQQFPDLHSELNLSSLELGDSALYFCASSAEGYTYEQYFGPGTRLTVT.